These T cell receptor beta chains were read from a single sample in a study of blood T cell repertoires in COVID-19. Assay: immunoSEQ multiplex PCR; the TCRdb copy retains only in-frame clones and omits some. Among approximately 330,000 clones listed, 86% were seen once. Sequenced input: PBMCs or T cells enriched from blood (not recorded which). Receptors originate from a woman aged 40 to 50 with acute COVID-19. The CDR3 runs from the conserved cysteine through the conserved F or W. A D gene is named only where the DNA matches it firmly. The size field is filled for only some rows; it gives once, few, many or a size class.

d_call: TRBD1; j_call: TRBJ1-5; v_call: TRBV7-2; clone_size: .; cdr3_aa: CASSLMQGASQPQHF; cdr3_nt: TGTGCCAGCAGCTTAATGCAGGGGGCGTCTCAGCCCCAGCATTTT
d_call: TRBD2; j_call: TRBJ2-5; v_call: TRBV15; clone_size: .; cdr3_aa: CATSSGLAGSQETQYF; cdr3_nt: TGTGCCACCAGCTCGGGACTAGCGGGATCTCAAGAGACCCAGTACTTC
d_call: TRBD2; j_call: TRBJ2-5; v_call: TRBV6-5; clone_size: .; cdr3_aa: CASSYSPAGGPETQYF; cdr3_nt: TGTGCCAGCAGTTACTCTCCAGCGGGAGGGCCGGAGACCCAGTACTTC
d_call: .; j_call: TRBJ2-7; v_call: TRBV21-1; clone_size: .; cdr3_aa: CASSKLGTSGSNDEQYF; cdr3_nt: TGTGCCAGCAGCAAACTTGGGACTAGCGGGAGTAACGACGAGCAGTACTTC
d_call: .; j_call: TRBJ1-1; v_call: TRBV7-2; clone_size: .; cdr3_aa: CASSPQGFTTEAFF; cdr3_nt: TGTGCCAGCAGCCCACAGGGTTTTACCACTGAAGCTTTCTTT
d_call: .; j_call: TRBJ2-1; v_call: TRBV7-3; clone_size: .; cdr3_aa: CASSLKRFGGGQMNEQFF; cdr3_nt: TGTGCCAGCAGCTTAAAGAGGTTCGGAGGAGGACAGATGAATGAGCAGTTCTTC
d_call: .; j_call: TRBJ1-4; v_call: TRBV6-1; clone_size: .; cdr3_aa: CASSERGDNNEKLFF; cdr3_nt: TGTGCCAGCAGTGAAAGGGGTGATAATAATGAAAAACTGTTTTTT
d_call: TRBD2; j_call: TRBJ2-5; v_call: TRBV4-3; clone_size: few; cdr3_aa: CASSQFPGLAGRNQETQYF; cdr3_nt: TGCGCCAGCAGCCAATTTCCGGGACTAGCGGGGCGAAACCAAGAGACCCAGTACTTC
d_call: .; j_call: TRBJ2-3; v_call: TRBV25-1; clone_size: once; cdr3_aa: CASSEGLLGLRTDTQYF; cdr3_nt: TGTGCCAGCAGTGAAGGTCTATTGGGGCTCCGCACAGATACGCAGTATTTT
d_call: .; j_call: TRBJ2-3; v_call: TRBV7-2; clone_size: .; cdr3_aa: CASGQALAASTDTQYF; cdr3_nt: TGTGCCAGCGGCCAAGCTTTAGCGGCTAGCACAGATACGCAGTATTTT
d_call: .; j_call: TRBJ2-5; v_call: TRBV18; clone_size: .; cdr3_aa: CASSPVGQLQETQYF; cdr3_nt: TGTGCCAGCTCACCCGTTGGTCAACTGCAAGAGACCCAGTACTTC